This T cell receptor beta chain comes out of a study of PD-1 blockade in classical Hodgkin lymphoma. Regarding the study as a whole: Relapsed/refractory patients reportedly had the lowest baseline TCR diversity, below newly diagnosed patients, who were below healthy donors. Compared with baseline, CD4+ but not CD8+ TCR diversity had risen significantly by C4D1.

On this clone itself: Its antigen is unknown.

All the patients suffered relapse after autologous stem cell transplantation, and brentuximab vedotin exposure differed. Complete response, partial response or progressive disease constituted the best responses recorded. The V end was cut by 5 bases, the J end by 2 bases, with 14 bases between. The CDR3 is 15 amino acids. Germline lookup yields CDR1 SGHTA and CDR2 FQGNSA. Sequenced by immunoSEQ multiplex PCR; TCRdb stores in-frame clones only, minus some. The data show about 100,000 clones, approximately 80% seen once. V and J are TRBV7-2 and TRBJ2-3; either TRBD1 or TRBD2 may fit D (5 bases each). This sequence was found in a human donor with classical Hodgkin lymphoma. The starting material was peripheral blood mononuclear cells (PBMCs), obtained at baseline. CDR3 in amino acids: CASSLQRGTTDTQYF. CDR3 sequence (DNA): TGTGCCAGCAGCCTTCAGCGAGGGACCACAGATACGCAGTATTTT.